These T cell receptor beta chains were read from a single sample in a study of blood T cell repertoires in COVID-19. TCRdb keeps only in-frame clones here, not all; method: immunoSEQ multiplex PCR. This sample carries 87,000 or so clones, over 80% of them seen once, and the ten largest clones take around 10%. The sample comprised peripheral blood. These receptors were obtained from a man older than 75 with acute or convalescent COVID-19. CDR3s include the opening cysteine and the closing phenylalanine or tryptophan. A D gene is named only where the DNA matches it firmly. The size of a clone is reported for some rows only, either as once, few or many, or as a class for expanded clones.

d_call: NA; clone_size: NA; j_call: TRBJ1-2; v_call: TRBV7-9; cdr3_aa: CASSLSDSSYGYTF; cdr3_nt: TGTGCCAGCAGCTTGTCGGACAGTAGCTATGGCTACACCTTC
d_call: TRBD1; clone_size: NA; j_call: TRBJ1-1; v_call: TRBV10-2; cdr3_aa: CASTLNRGTEAFF; cdr3_nt: TGCGCCAGTACCTTAAACAGGGGGACTGAAGCTTTCTTT
d_call: NA; clone_size: once; j_call: TRBJ1-2; v_call: TRBV11-1; cdr3_aa: CASSPGTQTLYGYTF; cdr3_nt: TGTGCCAGCAGCCCCGGGACACAAACTCTCTATGGCTACACCTTC
d_call: NA; clone_size: NA; j_call: TRBJ2-7; v_call: TRBV18; cdr3_aa: CASSPPSGTSYEQYF; cdr3_nt: TGTGCCAGCTCACCACCTTCCGGGACATCCTACGAGCAGTACTTC
d_call: NA; clone_size: NA; j_call: TRBJ2-3; v_call: TRBV18; cdr3_aa: CASSPLRDLTSTDTQYF; cdr3_nt: TGTGCCAGCTCACCACTCCGGGACTTAACTAGCACAGATACGCAGTATTTT
d_call: NA; clone_size: NA; j_call: TRBJ1-2; v_call: TRBV5-5; cdr3_aa: CASSPGEVYGYTF; cdr3_nt: TGTGCCAGCAGCCCCGGGGAGGTCTATGGCTACACCTTC
d_call: NA; clone_size: NA; j_call: TRBJ2-3; v_call: TRBV28; cdr3_aa: CASSGSGGGFTDTQYF; cdr3_nt: TGTGCCAGCAGCGGCTCCGGAGGGGGCTTCACAGATACGCAGTATTTT
d_call: NA; clone_size: NA; j_call: TRBJ1-2; v_call: TRBV3-1/TRBV3-2; cdr3_aa: CASRRSGGNYGYTF; cdr3_nt: TGTGCCAGCAGACGTAGCGGAGGCAACTATGGCTACACCTTC
d_call: NA; clone_size: NA; j_call: TRBJ1-1; v_call: TRBV27; cdr3_aa: CASSAQGLMNTEAFF; cdr3_nt: TGTGCCAGCAGTGCCCAGGGACTCATGAACACTGAAGCTTTCTTT
d_call: NA; clone_size: NA; j_call: TRBJ1-1; v_call: TRBV7-2; cdr3_aa: CASSLPGGTEAFF; cdr3_nt: TGTGCCAGCAGCTTACCGGGGGGCACTGAAGCTTTCTTT
d_call: TRBD1; clone_size: NA; j_call: TRBJ2-7; v_call: TRBV11-2; cdr3_aa: CASSLGSGGYEQYF; cdr3_nt: TGTGCCAGCAGCTTAGGTTCAGGGGGCTACGAGCAGTACTTC
d_call: NA; clone_size: NA; j_call: TRBJ2-7; v_call: TRBV6-2/TRBV6-3; cdr3_aa: CASSTTGFGSYEQYF; cdr3_nt: TGTGCCAGCAGCACGACTGGATTCGGGTCCTACGAGCAGTACTTC
d_call: TRBD1; clone_size: NA; j_call: TRBJ1-1; v_call: TRBV7-3; cdr3_aa: CASSPLTGGAFF; cdr3_nt: TGTGCCAGCAGCCCCCTAACAGGGGGAGCTTTCTTT
d_call: NA; clone_size: NA; j_call: TRBJ1-4; v_call: TRBV3-1/TRBV3-2; cdr3_aa: CASRPAATNEKLFF; cdr3_nt: TGTGCCAGCCGCCCAGCGGCAACTAATGAAAAACTGTTTTTT
d_call: NA; clone_size: NA; j_call: TRBJ1-4; v_call: TRBV7-9; cdr3_aa: CASSRDGGREKLFF; cdr3_nt: TGTGCCAGCAGCCGAGATGGGGGCAGAGAAAAACTGTTTTTT
d_call: TRBD2; clone_size: NA; j_call: TRBJ2-1; v_call: TRBV5-1; cdr3_aa: CASSSSGGRSYNEQFF; cdr3_nt: TGCGCCAGCAGCTCTAGCGGGGGACGCTCCTACAATGAGCAGTTCTTC
d_call: TRBD2; clone_size: NA; j_call: TRBJ2-1; v_call: TRBV7-9; cdr3_aa: CASSFPTSGIDNEQFF; cdr3_nt: TGTGCCAGCAGCTTCCCTACTAGCGGGATTGACAATGAGCAGTTCTTC
d_call: TRBD1; clone_size: NA; j_call: TRBJ1-6; v_call: TRBV6-1; cdr3_aa: CASSEVTGGAGDSPLHF; cdr3_nt: TGTGCCAGCAGTGAAGTCACAGGGGGCGCCGGCGATTCACCCCTCCACTTT
d_call: TRBD1; clone_size: NA; j_call: TRBJ1-2; v_call: TRBV10-3; cdr3_aa: CAISDGQGSYGYTF; cdr3_nt: TGTGCCATCAGTGATGGACAGGGGAGCTATGGCTACACCTTC
d_call: NA; clone_size: NA; j_call: TRBJ1-6; v_call: TRBV3-1/TRBV3-2; cdr3_aa: CASSQRVKNSPLHF; cdr3_nt: TGTGCCAGCAGCCAACGGGTCAAAAATTCACCCCTCCACTTT
d_call: TRBD1; clone_size: NA; j_call: TRBJ1-4; v_call: TRBV5-1; cdr3_aa: CASSLAQGAGEKLFF; cdr3_nt: TGCGCCAGCAGCTTGGCACAGGGGGCGGGGGAAAAACTGTTTTTT
d_call: NA; clone_size: NA; j_call: TRBJ2-4; v_call: TRBV7-9; cdr3_aa: CASSSSALAKNIQYF; cdr3_nt: TGTGCCAGCAGCTCTAGCGCCCTAGCCAAAAACATTCAGTACTTC
d_call: NA; clone_size: NA; j_call: TRBJ2-3; v_call: TRBV11-2; cdr3_aa: CASSLDSHTQYF; cdr3_nt: TGTGCCAGCAGCTTAGACAGTCATACGCAGTATTTT
d_call: TRBD2; clone_size: NA; j_call: TRBJ2-1; v_call: TRBV7-2; cdr3_aa: CASSSTAIAGRDNEQFF; cdr3_nt: TGTGCCAGCAGCTCCACCGCTATAGCGGGGAGAGACAATGAGCAGTTCTTC
d_call: TRBD1; clone_size: NA; j_call: TRBJ2-3; v_call: TRBV5-1; cdr3_aa: CASSLGFRTGWTDTQYF; cdr3_nt: TGCGCCAGCAGCTTGGGATTCAGGACAGGGTGGACAGATACGCAGTATTTT
d_call: TRBD1; clone_size: few; j_call: TRBJ2-7; v_call: TRBV28; cdr3_aa: CASSKTGSPYEQYF; cdr3_nt: TGTGCCAGCAGTAAGACAGGGTCCCCCTACGAGCAGTACTTC
d_call: TRBD1; clone_size: NA; j_call: TRBJ1-1; v_call: TRBV5-1; cdr3_aa: CASSGGQANTEAFF; cdr3_nt: TGCGCCAGCAGCGGGGGACAGGCTAACACTGAAGCTTTCTTT
d_call: TRBD1; clone_size: NA; j_call: TRBJ2-4; v_call: TRBV5-4; cdr3_aa: CASSSNDRVDIQYF; cdr3_nt: TGTGCCAGCAGCTCAAACGACAGGGTAGACATTCAGTACTTC
d_call: NA; clone_size: NA; j_call: TRBJ2-3; v_call: TRBV5-1; cdr3_aa: CASSFRDTDTQYF; cdr3_nt: TGCGCCAGCAGCTTTCGGGACACAGATACGCAGTATTTT
d_call: TRBD1; clone_size: NA; j_call: TRBJ1-5; v_call: TRBV28; cdr3_aa: CASSRDRGLVSNQPQHF; cdr3_nt: TGTGCCAGCAGCCGGGACAGGGGGCTGGTTAGCAATCAGCCCCAGCATTTT
d_call: NA; clone_size: NA; j_call: TRBJ2-7; v_call: TRBV5-4; cdr3_aa: CASSYRTESSYEQYF; cdr3_nt: TGTGCCAGCAGCTACCGGACTGAGAGCTCCTACGAGCAGTACTTC
d_call: TRBD2; clone_size: NA; j_call: TRBJ2-4; v_call: TRBV7-9; cdr3_aa: CASSAASGSSNIQYF; cdr3_nt: TGTGCCAGCAGCGCCGCGAGCGGGAGTTCAAACATTCAGTACTTC
d_call: TRBD2; clone_size: NA; j_call: TRBJ2-3; v_call: TRBV5-1; cdr3_aa: CASARAGGPSRTDTQYF; cdr3_nt: TGCGCCAGCGCACGAGCGGGGGGACCAAGCCGCACAGATACGCAGTATTTT
d_call: NA; clone_size: NA; j_call: TRBJ1-5; v_call: TRBV6-2/TRBV6-3; cdr3_aa: CASSYSASNQPQHF; cdr3_nt: TGTGCCAGCAGTTACTCAGCTTCGAACCAGCCCCAGCATTTT
d_call: NA; clone_size: NA; j_call: TRBJ1-6; v_call: TRBV12-3/TRBV12-4; cdr3_aa: CASSTVVSPLHF; cdr3_nt: TGTGCCAGCAGTACCGTAGTTTCACCCCTCCACTTT
d_call: TRBD2; clone_size: once; j_call: TRBJ2-1; v_call: TRBV11-2; cdr3_aa: CASSQGLAGTEQFF; cdr3_nt: TGTGCCAGCAGCCAGGGACTAGCGGGGACAGAGCAGTTCTTC
d_call: NA; clone_size: NA; j_call: TRBJ2-3; v_call: TRBV4-3; cdr3_aa: CASSQDPSADTQYF; cdr3_nt: TGCGCCAGCAGCCAAGACCCTAGCGCAGATACGCAGTATTTT
d_call: TRBD1; clone_size: NA; j_call: TRBJ1-2; v_call: TRBV6-5; cdr3_aa: CASSSTGGPLLYGYTF; cdr3_nt: TGTGCCAGCAGTTCTACAGGGGGCCCCTTACTCTATGGCTACACCTTC
d_call: TRBD2; clone_size: once; j_call: TRBJ2-3; v_call: TRBV9; cdr3_aa: CASSSGIAGGTDTQYF; cdr3_nt: TGTGCCAGCAGCTCCGGGATAGCGGGGGGCACAGATACGCAGTATTTT
d_call: TRBD1; clone_size: NA; j_call: TRBJ2-3; v_call: TRBV5-1; cdr3_aa: CASSLKPGTGGADTQYF; cdr3_nt: TGCGCCAGCAGCCTAAAACCCGGGACAGGGGGCGCAGATACGCAGTATTTT
d_call: TRBD1; clone_size: NA; j_call: TRBJ2-1; v_call: TRBV15; cdr3_aa: CATSRDREVGNEQFF; cdr3_nt: TGTGCCACCAGCAGGGACAGGGAAGTGGGGAATGAGCAGTTCTTC
d_call: NA; clone_size: NA; j_call: TRBJ1-1; v_call: TRBV12-5; cdr3_aa: CASGLTGNTEAFF; cdr3_nt: TGTGCTAGTGGGCTGACAGGGAACACTGAAGCTTTCTTT
d_call: TRBD1; clone_size: NA; j_call: TRBJ1-4; v_call: TRBV7-9; cdr3_aa: CASSLRQGATNEKLFF; cdr3_nt: TGTGCCAGCAGCTTAAGACAGGGCGCAACTAATGAAAAACTGTTTTTT
d_call: TRBD2; clone_size: once; j_call: TRBJ2-1; v_call: TRBV9; cdr3_aa: CASSVLTSGYNEQFF; cdr3_nt: TGTGCCAGCAGCGTTTTAACTAGCGGTTACAATGAGCAGTTCTTC
d_call: NA; clone_size: once; j_call: TRBJ2-3; v_call: TRBV13; cdr3_aa: CASSFGGFSTDTQYF; cdr3_nt: TGTGCCAGCAGCTTTGGCGGGTTCAGCACAGATACGCAGTATTTT
d_call: NA; clone_size: NA; j_call: TRBJ2-2; v_call: TRBV5-5; cdr3_aa: CASRSGIVPNTGELFF; cdr3_nt: TGTGCCAGCAGGTCAGGCATTGTGCCGAACACCGGGGAGCTGTTTTTT
d_call: TRBD1; clone_size: NA; j_call: TRBJ1-1; v_call: TRBV4-3; cdr3_aa: CASSQEGTGGTEAFF; cdr3_nt: TGCGCCAGCAGCCAAGAAGGGACAGGGGGCACTGAAGCTTTCTTT
d_call: TRBD1; clone_size: NA; j_call: TRBJ2-4; v_call: TRBV19; cdr3_aa: CASSIPLTGAKNIQYF; cdr3_nt: TGTGCCAGTAGTATACCCTTGACAGGGGCCAAAAACATTCAGTACTTC
d_call: TRBD1; clone_size: NA; j_call: TRBJ1-1; v_call: TRBV7-8; cdr3_aa: CASSLLGGTHTEAFF; cdr3_nt: TGTGCCAGCAGCTTATTAGGGGGCACCCACACTGAAGCTTTCTTT
d_call: TRBD1; clone_size: NA; j_call: TRBJ1-5; v_call: TRBV19; cdr3_aa: CASSAGQGGQPQHF; cdr3_nt: TGTGCCAGTAGTGCAGGACAGGGTGGTCAGCCCCAGCATTTT
d_call: TRBD2; clone_size: NA; j_call: TRBJ2-7; v_call: TRBV6-2/TRBV6-3; cdr3_aa: CASSPLGGVYYEQYF; cdr3_nt: TGTGCCAGCAGCCCCCTGGGAGGGGTTTACTACGAGCAGTACTTC
d_call: TRBD2; clone_size: few; j_call: TRBJ2-3; v_call: TRBV15; cdr3_aa: CATSLGTSPNTQYF; cdr3_nt: TGTGCCACCAGCTTGGGGACTAGTCCCAATACGCAGTATTTT
d_call: TRBD1; clone_size: NA; j_call: TRBJ1-5; v_call: TRBV16; cdr3_aa: CASSQWGQGSQPQHF; cdr3_nt: TGTGCCAGCAGCCAATGGGGACAGGGGAGCCAGCCCCAGCATTTT
d_call: NA; clone_size: NA; j_call: TRBJ2-5; v_call: TRBV27; cdr3_aa: CASSIRQPGSQETQYF; cdr3_nt: TGTGCCAGCAGCATCAGACAGCCGGGTAGCCAAGAGACCCAGTACTTC
d_call: TRBD1; clone_size: NA; j_call: TRBJ2-7; v_call: TRBV5-4; cdr3_aa: CASRRAGGSYEQYF; cdr3_nt: TGTGCCAGCAGAAGGGCAGGGGGATCCTACGAGCAGTACTTC
d_call: TRBD1; clone_size: NA; j_call: TRBJ2-7; v_call: TRBV5-4; cdr3_aa: CASSLTGGYEQYF; cdr3_nt: TGTGCCAGCAGCTTGACAGGGGGCTACGAGCAGTACTTC
d_call: NA; clone_size: NA; j_call: TRBJ1-2; v_call: TRBV2; cdr3_aa: CASSGTSNYGYTF; cdr3_nt: TGTGCCAGCAGTGGGACATCTAACTATGGCTACACCTTC
d_call: TRBD2; clone_size: NA; j_call: TRBJ2-6; v_call: TRBV3-1/TRBV3-2; cdr3_aa: CASSQDFRTSQESGANVLTF; cdr3_nt: TGTGCCAGCAGCCAAGATTTTAGGACTAGCCAAGAATCTGGGGCCAACGTCCTGACTTTC